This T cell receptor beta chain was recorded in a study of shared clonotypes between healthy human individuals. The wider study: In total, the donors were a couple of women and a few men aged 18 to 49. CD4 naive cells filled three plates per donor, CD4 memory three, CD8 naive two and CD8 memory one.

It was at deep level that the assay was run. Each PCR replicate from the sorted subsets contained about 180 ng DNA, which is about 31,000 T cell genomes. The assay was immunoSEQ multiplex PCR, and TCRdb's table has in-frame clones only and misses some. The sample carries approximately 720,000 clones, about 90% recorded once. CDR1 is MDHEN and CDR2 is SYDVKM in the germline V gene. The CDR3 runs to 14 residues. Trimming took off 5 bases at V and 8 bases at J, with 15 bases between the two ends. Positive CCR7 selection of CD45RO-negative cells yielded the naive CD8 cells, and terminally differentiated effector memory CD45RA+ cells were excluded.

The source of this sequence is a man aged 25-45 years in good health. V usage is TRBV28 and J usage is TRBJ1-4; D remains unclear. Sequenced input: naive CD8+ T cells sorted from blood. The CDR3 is CASSVGLLGEKLFF. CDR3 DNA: TGTGCCAGCAGTGTCGGTCTATTGGGGGAAAAACTGTTTTTT.